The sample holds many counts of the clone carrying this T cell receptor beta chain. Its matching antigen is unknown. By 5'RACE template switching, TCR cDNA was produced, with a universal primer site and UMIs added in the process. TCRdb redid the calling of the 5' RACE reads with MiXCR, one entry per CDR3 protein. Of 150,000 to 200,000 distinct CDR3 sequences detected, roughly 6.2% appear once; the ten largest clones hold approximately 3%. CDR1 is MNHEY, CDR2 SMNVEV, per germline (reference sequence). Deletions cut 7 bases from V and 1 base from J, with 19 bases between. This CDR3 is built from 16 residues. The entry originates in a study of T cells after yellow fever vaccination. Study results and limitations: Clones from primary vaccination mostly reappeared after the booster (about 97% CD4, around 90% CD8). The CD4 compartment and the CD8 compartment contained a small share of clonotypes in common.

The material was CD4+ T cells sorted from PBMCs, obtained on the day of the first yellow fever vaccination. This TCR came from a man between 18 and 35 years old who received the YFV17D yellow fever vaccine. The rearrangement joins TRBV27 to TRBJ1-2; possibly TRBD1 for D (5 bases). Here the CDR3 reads CASTPSWGGGNYGYTF. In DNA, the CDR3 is TGTGCCAGCACCCCCTCTTGGGGGGGTGGTAACTATGGCTACACCTTC.